The 22 T cell receptor beta chains in this list originate from one sample, sequenced in a study of PD-L1 blockade in urothelial cancer. As for time point: pretreatment peripheral blood. Generated by immunoSEQ multiplex PCR, the TCRdb table keeps only in-frame clones and is missing some. This sample yields about 72,000 clones, of which 75% to 90% are seen a single time; about 15% belongs to the top ten. Sequenced material: PBMCs, taken around atezolizumab (anti-PD-L1) treatment. These receptors were taken from a man in his sixties with urothelial cancer.

The V gene is TRBV7-2, the J gene TRBJ1-6; D not resolved. Germline V gene data show CDR1 as SGHTA and CDR2 as FQGNSA. This CDR3 is built from 15 residues. V was shortened by 1 base and J by 5 bases, with 9 bases between the two germline ends. The CDR3 region is CASSLVGLDNSPLHF. CDR3 nucleotides: TGTGCCAGCAGCTTAGTTGGGCTCGATAATTCACCCCTCCACTTT. The whole variable domain, remainder taken from reference TRBV7-2 and TRBJ1-6, is GAGVSQSPSNKVTEKGKDVELRCDPISGHTALYWYRQSLGQGLEFLIYFQGNSAPDKSGLPSDRFSAERTGGSVSTLTIQRTQQEDSAVYLCASSLVGLDNSPLHFGNGTRLTVT.

The rearrangement uses TRBV7-2 and TRBJ1-6, with 12 nucleotides matching TRBD1. CDR3 size: 15 residues. Germline CDR1 and CDR2: SGHTA and FQGNSA. J was trimmed by 10 bases and V by 4 bases; bases with no gene match: 5. The CDR3 nucleotides read TGTGCCAGCAGCTATGGGACAGGGGGCAACTCACCCCTCCACTTT. This sequence encodes CASSYGTGGNSPLHF. Full variable domain (outside the CDR3, taken from reference TRBV7-2 and TRBJ1-6): GAGVSQSPSNKVTEKGKDVELRCDPISGHTALYWYRQSLGQGLEFLIYFQGNSAPDKSGLPSDRFSAERTGGSVSTLTIQRTQQEDSAVYLCASSYGTGGNSPLHFGNGTRLTVT.

The gene calls are TRBV27 and TRBJ2-2; D may be TRBD1 (7 bases). The V end lost 5 bases, the J end lost 5 bases, and 21 bases lay between the germline ends. The CDR3 length is 17 residues. CDR1 is MNHEY and CDR2 is SMNVEV in the germline V gene (reference sequence). The CDR3 bases are TGTGCCAGCAGTCCACGGGTAGACAGGGCGGGGACCGGGGAGCTGTTTTTT. As protein: CASSPRVDRAGTGELFF.

This rearrangement joins TRBV9 to TRBJ2-2; the D gene is possibly TRBD2 (7 bases). V was clipped by 3 bases and J by 5 bases, with 11 bases between them. The germline CDR1 and CDR2 sequences are SGDLS and YYNGEE. CDR3 length: 14 residues. For the CDR3, the DNA is TGTGCCAGCAGCGCGGGGGGCCGGACCGGGGAGCTGTTTTTT. Amino acids: CASSAGGRTGELFF.

This clone occurred many times. The genes are TRBV7-6 and TRBJ2-5; 9 positions agree with TRBD1. Per the germline V gene, CDR1 is SGHVS and CDR2 is FNYEAQ. The CDR3 extends over 15 amino acids. V trimming: 2 bases; J trimming: 4 bases; junction bases outside the gene matches: 5. CDR3 sequence: CASSLRGQGGETQYF. Here the CDR3 DNA reads TGTGCCAGCAGCTTAAGGGGACAGGGAGGAGAGACCCAGTACTTC.

V is TRBV4-3 and J is TRBJ1-2; D is possibly TRBD1 (5 bases). Germline loops: CDR1 LGHNA, CDR2 YSLEER. CDR3 length: 16 amino acids. The V gene lost 0 bases and the J gene lost 0 bases, with 11 bases spanning the gap. CDR3 sequence reads: CASSQDSRDSNYGYTF. DNA of the CDR3: TGCGCCAGCAGCCAAGATTCCAGGGACTCTAACTATGGCTACACCTTC.

The chain employs TRBV7-2 and TRBJ2-3, with D tentatively TRBD2 (6 bases). From germline, CDR1 is SGHTA and CDR2 FQGNSA. V was pared by 5 bases and J by 5 bases, with 11 bases between. The CDR3 is 13 residues long. The CDR3 DNA follows: TGTGCCAGCAGCCCCCGCGGGGTAGATACGCAGTATTTT. The encoded protein is CASSPRGVDTQYF.

The gene calls are TRBV7-3 and TRBJ1-1; D remains ambiguous. The CDR3 has 13 amino acids. Germline assignment: CDR1 SGHTA and CDR2 FQGTGA. V was cut by 5 bases and J by 7 bases, with 14 bases left in between. The CDR3 protein is CASSAGQVGEAFF. CDR3 DNA sequence: TGTGCCAGCAGCGCCGGCCAGGTCGGTGAAGCTTTCTTT.

This clone was found once. This chain joins TRBV18 and TRBJ2-7; 8 nucleotides line up with TRBD1. In germline, CDR1 is KGHSH, CDR2 LQKENI. V lost 0 bases, J lost 7 bases, and 14 bases stayed unmatched. The CDR3 spans 17 residues. CDR3 sequence (DNA): TGTGCCAGCTCACCACCTAATGAAAGACAGGGGAGGCGGGAGCAGTACTTC. Translated, it gives CASSPPNERQGRREQYF.

This chain connects TRBV7-9 to TRBJ2-7; TRBD1 agrees at 7 bases. The V segment lost 4 bases and the J segment 2 bases; nucleotides outside the gene matches: 8. The CDR3 is made up of 15 amino acids. Germline V gives CDR1 SEHNR, CDR2 FQNEAQ (reference sequence). The chain's CDR3 is CASSSWDRLAYEQYF. DNA for the CDR3: TGTGCCAGCAGCTCGTGGGACAGATTAGCCTACGAGCAGTACTTC.

The chain carries TRBV7-3 and TRBJ1-4, with D uncertain. Trimming removed 7 bases from V and 4 bases from J, with 13 bases in between. Germline assignment: CDR1 SGHTA and CDR2 FQGTGA. The CDR3 contains 14 residues. The CDR3 nucleotides read TGTGCCAGCACCCATGGAGGCTTTAATGAAAAACTGTTTTTT. This sequence encodes CASTHGGFNEKLFF.

The chain is built from TRBV28 and TRBJ2-7; D may be TRBD2 (6 bases). Trimming removed 4 bases at V and 3 bases at J, with 22 bases between. CDR1 and CDR2 from the germline V gene are MDHEN and SYDVKM. The CDR3 runs to 17 residues. The CDR3 protein is CASSSPLGSGLNYEQYF. The CDR3 DNA sequence: TGTGCCAGCAGTTCCCCCCTGGGTAGCGGACTAAACTACGAGCAGTACTTC.

This chain connects TRBV6-1 to TRBJ2-2; weak D call: TRBD2 (6 bases). Germline CDR1 and CDR2: MNHNS and SASEGT. The CDR3 loop spans 14 amino acids. V was shortened by 7 bases and J by 1 base, with 10 bases between the two germline ends. In DNA form, the CDR3 reads TGTGCCAGCACGAGAGCGGGGAACACCGGGGAGCTGTTTTTT. Protein: CASTRAGNTGELFF.

The CDR3 region is CASSLWRGEYF. As DNA, the CDR3 is TGTGCCAGCAGCTTGTGGCGGGGGGAGTATTTT. The V gene is TRBV5-5, the J gene TRBJ2-3; TRBD2 agrees at 8 bases. The CDR3 has 11 amino acids. With 1 base clipped from V and 13 bases from J, the junction kept 2 bases outside the gene matches. The germline gives CDR1 SGHKS, CDR2 YYEKEE (reference sequence). Complete variable domain (other parts from reference TRBV5-5 and TRBJ2-3): DAGVTQSPTHLIKTRGQQVTLRCSPISGHKSVSWYQQVLGQGPQFIFQYYEKEERGRGNFPDRFSARQFPNYSSELNVNALLLGDSALYLCASSLWRGEYFGPGTRLTVL.

This chain links TRBV19 with TRBJ2-3; D is perhaps TRBD1 (7 bases). The germline gives CDR1 LNHDA, CDR2 SQIVND (reference sequence). The V end lost 7 bases, the J end lost 2 bases, and 16 bases lay between the germline ends. The CDR3 consists of 15 residues. CDR3 loop: CASTPGGTSTDTQYF. DNA for the CDR3: TGTGCCAGTACCCCAGGGGGGACCTCCACAGATACGCAGTATTTT.

This chain uses TRBV5-4 with TRBJ1-2; weak D call: TRBD1 (6 bases). V lost 0 bases, J lost 4 bases, and 13 bases lay in between. Germline V gives CDR1 SGHNT, CDR2 YYREEE (reference sequence). The length of the CDR3 is 15 residues. The CDR3 spells CASSLGAGASYGYTF. The CDR3 bases are TGTGCCAGCAGCTTGGGAGCGGGGGCGAGCTATGGCTACACCTTC.

CDR3 DNA sequence: TGTGCCAGTAGGGGACAGGGGGCTGAGGGCTACACCTTC. This encodes CASRGQGAEGYTF. The rearrangement uses TRBV19 and TRBJ1-2, with 12 bases lining up with TRBD1. After removal of 6 bases from V and 8 bases from J, the junction contained 4 bases not matched to a gene. The V gene's germline CDR1 is LNHDA and CDR2 SQIVND (reference sequence). The CDR3 consists of 13 residues.

This clone was recorded once. This sequence joins TRBV27 and TRBJ1-5; D unclear. The CDR3 loop spans 13 amino acids. The V and J ends lost 10 bases and 0 bases respectively, with 10 bases between them. Looked up from germline, CDR1 is MNHEY and CDR2 is SMNVEV (reference sequence). The CDR3 protein is CATRQYSNQPQHF. DNA of the CDR3: TGTGCCACCCGACAATATAGCAATCAGCCCCAGCATTTT.

This chain uses TRBV4-2 with TRBJ2-3, with 10 nucleotides matching TRBD2. V gave up 4 bases and J gave up 4 bases; unmatched junction bases: 5. The CDR3 loop spans 15 amino acids. The germline gives CDR1 LGHNA, CDR2 YNFKEQ. The CDR3 nucleotides read TGTGCCAGCAGCCCGACTAGCGGGCGCCCAGATACGCAGTATTTT. As protein: CASSPTSGRPDTQYF.

This clone is a singleton in its sample. The gene calls are TRBV28 and TRBJ1-2; D is possibly TRBD1 (6 bases). Germline loops: CDR1 MDHEN, CDR2 SYDVKM. The CDR3 consists of 14 residues. The ends were cut back, 6 bases at V and 0 bases at J, with 11 bases in the middle. In DNA, the CDR3 is TGTGCCAGCAGAATGACAGGCACTAACTATGGCTACACCTTC. This sequence encodes CASRMTGTNYGYTF.

V usage is TRBV2 and J usage is TRBJ1-1, with D perhaps matching TRBD1 (5 bases). Germline CDR1 and CDR2: SNHLY and FYNNEI. There are 13 residues in the CDR3. The germline V and J ends were trimmed by 6 bases and 5 bases, with 13 bases remaining between them. The CDR3 is CASRPAGLTEAFF. The CDR3 coding sequence is TGTGCCAGCAGGCCTGCAGGGCTGACTGAAGCTTTCTTT.

V usage is TRBV28 and J usage is TRBJ1-2, with D possibly TRBD1 on 5 matching bases. CDR1 and CDR2 (germline): MDHEN, SYDVKM. This CDR3 is 15 amino acids long. V was trimmed by 5 bases and J by 3 bases, leaving 16 bases between them. This CDR3 is CASSPRRGADYGYTF. The CDR3 coding sequence is TGTGCCAGCAGTCCCCGGAGGGGCGCTGACTATGGCTACACCTTC.